This is a list of T cell receptor beta chains from one sample in a study of shared clonotypes between healthy human individuals. The repertoire was sequenced with immunoSEQ multiplex PCR; TCRdb's copy has only in-frame clones and lacks some. The data hold about 1 million clones, with 65% to 75% observed a single time. The sequencing input was memory CD4+ T cells sorted from blood. These receptor sequences come from a man aged 18 to 30 in good health. The CDR3 runs from the conserved cysteine through the conserved F or W. D genes are given only for firm matches. Rows may omit the clone size; those that give it use once, few, many or a size class.

d_call: -; clone_size: -; j_call: TRBJ1-1; v_call: TRBV6-6; cdr3_nt: TGTGCCAGCAGTTACGCGGTACGGACGGTAGAAGCTTTCTTT; cdr3_aa: CASSYAVRTVEAFF
d_call: -; clone_size: -; j_call: TRBJ1-5; v_call: TRBV6-5; cdr3_nt: TGTGCCAGCAGTTCGGACAGACGTCAGCCCCAGCATTTT; cdr3_aa: CASSSDRRQPQHF
d_call: TRBD1; clone_size: -; j_call: TRBJ2-1; v_call: TRBV29-1; cdr3_nt: TGCAGCGTGAGGACAGGGGGCATCAATGAGCAGTTCTTC; cdr3_aa: CSVRTGGINEQFF
d_call: -; clone_size: -; j_call: TRBJ2-3; v_call: TRBV5-4; cdr3_nt: TGTGCCAGCAGCTTGGGGTGGGCAGATACGCAGTATTTT; cdr3_aa: CASSLGWADTQYF
d_call: -; clone_size: -; j_call: TRBJ2-1; v_call: TRBV7-9; cdr3_nt: TGTGCCAGCAGCTCCCGGGTAGGGAATAATGAGCAGTTCTTC; cdr3_aa: CASSSRVGNNEQFF
d_call: -; clone_size: -; j_call: TRBJ2-3; v_call: TRBV30; cdr3_nt: TGTGCCTGGAGCCAAAACTCGGGGATCACAGATACGCAGTATTTT; cdr3_aa: CAWSQNSGITDTQYF
d_call: -; clone_size: once; j_call: TRBJ1-6; v_call: TRBV9; cdr3_nt: TGTGCCAGCAGCAACAGTTATAATTCACCCCTCCACTTT; cdr3_aa: CASSNSYNSPLHF
d_call: TRBD1; clone_size: many; j_call: TRBJ1-2; v_call: TRBV28; cdr3_nt: TGTGCCAGCAGTTTTATCCAAGACAGGGGGCCGGGTGGCTACACCTTC; cdr3_aa: CASSFIQDRGPGGYTF
d_call: TRBD2; clone_size: -; j_call: TRBJ2-7; v_call: TRBV9; cdr3_nt: TGTGCCAGCAGCGTCGACGGGAGGGGCACCTACGAGCAGTACTTC; cdr3_aa: CASSVDGRGTYEQYF
d_call: TRBD2; clone_size: -; j_call: TRBJ2-7; v_call: TRBV30; cdr3_nt: TGTGCCTGGAGTCGTTTCGGCTCGGGAGGCTACGAGCAGTACTTC; cdr3_aa: CAWSRFGSGGYEQYF
d_call: -; clone_size: -; j_call: TRBJ2-5; v_call: TRBV5-4; cdr3_nt: TGTGCCAGCAGCAAAAGCCTCCAAGAGACCCAGTACTTC; cdr3_aa: CASSKSLQETQYF
d_call: -; clone_size: -; j_call: TRBJ2-3; v_call: TRBV2; cdr3_nt: TGTGCCAGCAGCCCCGTTTCTGGCGTAACAGATACGCAGTATTTT; cdr3_aa: CASSPVSGVTDTQYF
d_call: -; clone_size: -; j_call: TRBJ1-4; v_call: TRBV19; cdr3_nt: TGTGCCAGTAGGAGAACAGGGACTCTGAATAATGAAAAACTGTTTTTT; cdr3_aa: CASRRTGTLNNEKLFF
d_call: TRBD2; clone_size: -; j_call: TRBJ2-1; v_call: TRBV5-1; cdr3_nt: TGCGCCAGCAGGTGGGCGACTAGCGGGACCTACAATGAGCAGTTCTTC; cdr3_aa: CASRWATSGTYNEQFF
d_call: -; clone_size: -; j_call: TRBJ2-7; v_call: TRBV7-7; cdr3_nt: TGTGCTAGCAGCATCCGCCGGGAGCAGTACTTC; cdr3_aa: CASSIRREQYF
d_call: -; clone_size: -; j_call: TRBJ2-3; v_call: TRBV7-6; cdr3_nt: TGTGCCAGCAGGGGGGGGCAGATCACAGATACGCAGTATTTT; cdr3_aa: CASRGGQITDTQYF
d_call: TRBD1; clone_size: -; j_call: TRBJ2-7; v_call: TRBV2; cdr3_nt: TGTGCCAGCAAACGAGGGGGCAATCCGGACGAGCAGTACTTC; cdr3_aa: CASKRGGNPDEQYF
d_call: TRBD1; clone_size: -; j_call: TRBJ1-6; v_call: TRBV7-2; cdr3_nt: TGTGCCAGCAGCCAAGACAGGGCCGGCAATTCACCCCTCCACTTT; cdr3_aa: CASSQDRAGNSPLHF
d_call: -; clone_size: -; j_call: TRBJ2-5; v_call: TRBV5-4; cdr3_nt: TGTGCCAGCAGCAGTACTAGCAGAAAAGAGACCCAGTACTTC; cdr3_aa: CASSSTSRKETQYF
d_call: -; clone_size: -; j_call: TRBJ1-1; v_call: TRBV2; cdr3_nt: TGTGCCGGTAAACAGGGCGGGTGGAGTCCTGAAGCTTTCTTT; cdr3_aa: CAGKQGGWSPEAFF
d_call: TRBD1; clone_size: -; j_call: TRBJ1-1; v_call: TRBV6-4; cdr3_nt: TGTGCCAGCAGTCGCGGGACAGGTGACATGAACACTGAAGCTTTCTTT; cdr3_aa: CASSRGTGDMNTEAFF
d_call: -; clone_size: many; j_call: TRBJ2-5; v_call: TRBV2; cdr3_nt: TGTGCCAGCAGTGTCCAGGACTACCAAGAGACCCAGTACTTC; cdr3_aa: CASSVQDYQETQYF
d_call: -; clone_size: once; j_call: TRBJ1-4; v_call: TRBV15; cdr3_nt: TGTGCCACCAGCAGAGATGCGAGGGGGAATGAAAAACTGTTTTTT; cdr3_aa: CATSRDARGNEKLFF
d_call: TRBD2; clone_size: -; j_call: TRBJ2-6; v_call: TRBV5-8; cdr3_nt: TGTGCCAGCAGCTTGGATTGGGGAGGGTCTGGGGCCAACGTCCTGACTTTC; cdr3_aa: CASSLDWGGSGANVLTF
d_call: TRBD2; clone_size: few; j_call: TRBJ2-5; v_call: TRBV5-1; cdr3_nt: TGCGCCAGCAGCTTGGCGGGCTCCAGCGGGGGTATGGAGACCCAGTACTTC; cdr3_aa: CASSLAGSSGGMETQYF
d_call: -; clone_size: -; j_call: TRBJ1-1; v_call: TRBV18; cdr3_nt: TGTGCCAGCTCACCACCCAGCACGGGTATGAACACTGAAGCTTTCTTT; cdr3_aa: CASSPPSTGMNTEAFF
d_call: -; clone_size: -; j_call: TRBJ1-6; v_call: TRBV10-3; cdr3_nt: TGTGCCACCTACGGGACTCCAGGGTCACCCCTCCACTTT; cdr3_aa: CATYGTPGSPLHF
d_call: -; clone_size: -; j_call: TRBJ1-1; v_call: TRBV14; cdr3_nt: TGTGCCAGCAGCCAAGATCCCCGGGGGAACACTGAAGCTTTCTTT; cdr3_aa: CASSQDPRGNTEAFF
d_call: TRBD2; clone_size: -; j_call: TRBJ2-3; v_call: TRBV19; cdr3_nt: TGTGCCAGTAATGGTCTAGCGGGCACAGATACGCAGTATTTT; cdr3_aa: CASNGLAGTDTQYF
d_call: -; clone_size: -; j_call: TRBJ2-5; v_call: TRBV5-1; cdr3_nt: TGCGCCAGCAGCTTGGGTATCGGACCTCAAGAGACCCAGTACTTC; cdr3_aa: CASSLGIGPQETQYF
d_call: -; clone_size: -; j_call: TRBJ2-3; v_call: TRBV7-2; cdr3_nt: TGTGCCAGCAGCTCACGGACCCTAGATACGCAGTATTTT; cdr3_aa: CASSSRTLDTQYF
d_call: -; clone_size: -; j_call: TRBJ2-5; v_call: TRBV7-2; cdr3_nt: TGTGCCAGCAGCTTAGTAGCCCTCCGGCAGGGGGGGACCCAGTACTTC; cdr3_aa: CASSLVALRQGGTQYF
d_call: -; clone_size: -; j_call: TRBJ1-1; v_call: TRBV6-1; cdr3_nt: TGTGCCAGCAGTGAAGGGATTTTCGGCCTGAACACTGAAGCTTTCTTT; cdr3_aa: CASSEGIFGLNTEAFF
d_call: -; clone_size: -; j_call: TRBJ1-2; v_call: TRBV5-5; cdr3_nt: TGTGCCAGCAGCTTGATAGGGGGCTATGGCTACACCTTC; cdr3_aa: CASSLIGGYGYTF
d_call: -; clone_size: few; j_call: TRBJ1-1; v_call: TRBV7-9; cdr3_nt: TGTGCCAGCAGCTTACCGAGTTTCCAAAACACTGAAGCTTTCTTT; cdr3_aa: CASSLPSFQNTEAFF
d_call: TRBD1; clone_size: -; j_call: TRBJ1-5; v_call: TRBV28; cdr3_nt: TGTGCCAGCAGTCGGACAGGGATTCGGAGCAATCAGCCCCAGCATTTT; cdr3_aa: CASSRTGIRSNQPQHF
d_call: -; clone_size: -; j_call: TRBJ2-7; v_call: TRBV6-6; cdr3_nt: TGTGCCAGCAGCTACTCGGAAGGGGACGGGGTTTACGAGCAGTACTTC; cdr3_aa: CASSYSEGDGVYEQYF
d_call: -; clone_size: -; j_call: TRBJ2-7; v_call: TRBV6-6; cdr3_nt: TGTGCCAGCAGCCCCGACAGGCTGACCTACGAGCAGTACTTC; cdr3_aa: CASSPDRLTYEQYF
d_call: -; clone_size: once; j_call: TRBJ2-3; v_call: TRBV6-1; cdr3_nt: TGTGCCAGCAGGCAGGCAAGCACAGATACGCAGTATTTT; cdr3_aa: CASRQASTDTQYF
d_call: TRBD1; clone_size: -; j_call: TRBJ1-2; v_call: TRBV4-1; cdr3_nt: TGCGCCAGCAGCCAAGGCTTGACAGGGTCCTATGGCTACACCTTC; cdr3_aa: CASSQGLTGSYGYTF
d_call: -; clone_size: -; j_call: TRBJ2-5; v_call: TRBV11-2; cdr3_nt: TGTGCCAGCAGCTCAGGGTGGGAGACCCAGTACTTC; cdr3_aa: CASSSGWETQYF
d_call: TRBD1; clone_size: once; j_call: TRBJ2-7; v_call: TRBV5-1; cdr3_nt: TGCGCCAGCAGCTTGACGGACAGGGGGAATGACGAGCAGTACTTC; cdr3_aa: CASSLTDRGNDEQYF
d_call: TRBD1; clone_size: -; j_call: TRBJ2-3; v_call: TRBV28; cdr3_nt: TGTGCCAGCAGTTCATCCGGGACAGCCACAGATACGCAGTATTTT; cdr3_aa: CASSSSGTATDTQYF
d_call: -; clone_size: -; j_call: TRBJ1-1; v_call: TRBV27; cdr3_nt: TGTGCCAGCAGTTTTCAGAAGAACACTGAAGCTTTCTTT; cdr3_aa: CASSFQKNTEAFF
d_call: TRBD1; clone_size: -; j_call: TRBJ1-2; v_call: TRBV11-2; cdr3_nt: TGTGCCAGCAGCTTTCCGGGACAGGGTGAATATGGCTACACCTTC; cdr3_aa: CASSFPGQGEYGYTF